In its sample, the clone carrying this TCR beta chain was seen once. Germline V gene sequence: CDR1 LNHDA, CDR2 SQIVND (reference sequence). This CDR3 is 14 amino acids long. The junction had 9 bases not matched to a gene; V was cut back by 4 bases and J by 9 bases. Repertoires were generated with immunoSEQ multiplex PCR, while TCRdb's copy carries only in-frame clones and drops some. The table lists over 65,000 clones, roughly 84% of them singletons. The data originate from a study of OX40 agonist ivuxolimab in advanced cancers. This material consisted of CD4+ or CD8+ T cells sorted from blood, taken in a trial of the OX40 agonist ivuxolimab. This chain uses TRBV19 with TRBJ2-1; TRBD1 aligns across 7 bases. The clonotype comes from an adult with an advanced solid tumor such as melanoma, head and neck, liver or kidney cancer. CDR3 loop: CASSKTTGWGEQFF. DNA of the CDR3: TGTGCCAGTAGTAAAACGACAGGGTGGGGTGAGCAGTTCTTC. The full variable domain, rest sourced from reference TRBV19 and TRBJ2-1, is DGGITQSPKYLFRKEGQNVTLSCEQNLNHDAMYWYRQDPGQGLRLIYYSQIVNDFQKGDIAEGYSVSREKKESFPLTVTSAQKNPTAFYLCASSKTTGWGEQFFGPGTRLTVL.